A selection of T cell receptor beta chains follows, all from one sample in a study of blood T cell repertoires in COVID-19. Using immunoSEQ multiplex PCR, the repertoire was profiled, and TCRdb retains in-frame clones only, with some absent. The data contain about 400,000 clones, roughly 89% of them singletons. Input material: peripheral blood. Every receptor here comes from a woman between 25 and 40 years old with active or convalescent COVID-19. Both conserved end residues are part of each CDR3. The D gene is left open where the match is weak. Clone size appears in some rows only: once, few, many, or a class for an expanded clone.

D gene	clone size	V gene	J gene	CDR3 DNA	CDR3 protein
TRBD2	NA	TRBV14	TRBJ2-5	TGTGCCAGCAGCACCCGGCTAGCGGGGCTAAGGACCCAGTACTTC	CASSTRLAGLRTQYF
TRBD1	NA	TRBV23-1	TRBJ2-3	TGCGCCAGCAGTCGGAGGGACAGGACTAACCGCACAGATACGCAGTATTTT	CASSRRDRTNRTDTQYF
NA	NA	TRBV6-4	TRBJ2-7	TGTGCCAGCATCCCACATCGTTTCTACGAGCAGTACTTC	CASIPHRFYEQYF
TRBD1	NA	TRBV5-8	TRBJ1-2	TGTGCCAGCACCGGGACAGGGCTTGGCTACACCTTC	CASTGTGLGYTF
NA	NA	TRBV7-6	TRBJ2-1	TGTGCCAGCAGCTTAGCGTACGGGGGATACAATGAGCAGTTCTTC	CASSLAYGGYNEQFF
NA	few	TRBV5-4	TRBJ1-1	TGTGCCAGCAGCGTGCCATCGACAGGTCTGAACACTGAAGCTTTCTTT	CASSVPSTGLNTEAFF
NA	NA	TRBV6-5	TRBJ2-2	TGTGCCAGCAGGAATGTGGGCGCCGGGGAGCTGTTTTTT	CASRNVGAGELFF
TRBD1	NA	TRBV3-1/TRBV3-2	TRBJ1-2	TGTGCCAGCAGCCGCTCGGGACAGGGTAACTATGGCTACACCTTC	CASSRSGQGNYGYTF
TRBD2	NA	TRBV14	TRBJ2-7	TGTGCCAGCAGCCGCGGCCAACGGACTAGCGGGGTTAGCTACGAGCAGTACTTC	CASSRGQRTSGVSYEQYF
TRBD1	few	TRBV19	TRBJ1-5	TGTGCCAGTAGTATTTGGCAGGGGGATCAGCCCCAGCATTTT	CASSIWQGDQPQHF
NA	NA	TRBV14	TRBJ1-1	TGTGCCAGCAGCCTCGCGGGGCGGATCACTGAAGCTTTCTTT	CASSLAGRITEAFF
TRBD2	few	TRBV10-2	TRBJ2-1	TGCGCCAGCTCGGCGGGGGGTCATAATGAGCAGTTCTTC	CASSAGGHNEQFF
TRBD2	few	TRBV5-6	TRBJ2-1	TGTGCCAGCAGCATCGGGAGGACCTACAATGAGCAGTTCTTC	CASSIGRTYNEQFF
NA	once	TRBV6-5	TRBJ1-6	TGTGCCAGCACCCTGGATCTATCGGGTAATTCACCCCTCCACTTT	CASTLDLSGNSPLHF
TRBD1	NA	TRBV27	TRBJ2-3	TGTGCCAGCAGTTACCGGACAGGGGAAGGCACAGATACGCAGTATTTT	CASSYRTGEGTDTQYF
NA	NA	TRBV11-3	TRBJ1-1	TGTGCCAGCAGCTTAGCGGGACAAAAGAACACTGAAGCTTTCTTT	CASSLAGQKNTEAFF
NA	once	TRBV19	TRBJ2-2	TGTGCCAGTAGATTTGGGGGCGCCGGGGAGCTGTTTTTT	CASRFGGAGELFF
NA	few	TRBV5-1	TRBJ1-3	TGCGCCAGCAGCTTGGATCTGGGAAACACCATATATTTT	CASSLDLGNTIYF
NA	NA	TRBV25-1	TRBJ1-1	TGTGCCAGCAGTGAATATTTCGCAGGGCCAAACACTGAAGCTTTCTTT	CASSEYFAGPNTEAFF
TRBD1	NA	TRBV19	TRBJ1-2	TGTGCAACCGGGCTAGGGGACAGGGACGGCTACACCTTC	CATGLGDRDGYTF
TRBD1	few	TRBV14	TRBJ1-1	TGTGCCAGCAGCAAGGGACAGCTGAACACTGAAGCTTTCTTT	CASSKGQLNTEAFF
NA	NA	TRBV30	TRBJ1-1	TGTGCCTGGAGTGTCGGGTTAAGAAACACTGAAGCTTTCTTT	CAWSVGLRNTEAFF
TRBD1	NA	TRBV14	TRBJ1-2	TGTGCCAGCAGCCGGAACCGGGACAGGGGCTCGCTAAACTATGGCTACACCTTC	CASSRNRDRGSLNYGYTF
NA	NA	TRBV19	TRBJ2-2	TGTGCCAGTAGTCCCTGGCAGGGGGAGCTGTTTTTT	CASSPWQGELFF
TRBD1	NA	TRBV3-1/TRBV3-2	TRBJ2-5	TGTGCCAGCAGCCAAGATGCGACAGGGAGCCAAGAGACCCAGTACTTC	CASSQDATGSQETQYF
NA	NA	TRBV12-3/TRBV12-4	TRBJ1-2	TGTGCCAGCAGTTTAGGCGGGGGTACTGGCTACACCTTC	CASSLGGGTGYTF
NA	NA	TRBV11-2	TRBJ1-6	TGTGCCAGCAGCTTCAGCGGGGGCGGCTCCTATAATTCACCCCTCCACTTT	CASSFSGGGSYNSPLHF
TRBD1	once	TRBV11-2	TRBJ2-3	TGTGCCAGCAGCTTAGACGGGACAGGGGGTCTTACGCAGTATTTT	CASSLDGTGGLTQYF
NA	NA	TRBV6-5	TRBJ1-5	TGTGCCAGCACCATGGAGGGCGGCCCCCAGCATTTT	CASTMEGGPQHF
TRBD2	NA	TRBV10-3	TRBJ2-1	TGTGCCATCAGTCCCGGACTAGCGGGTGAGCAGTTCTTC	CAISPGLAGEQFF
NA	NA	TRBV5-4	TRBJ2-5	TGTGCCAGCAGGAACAGGGAATTGGGAGAGACCCAGTACTTC	CASRNRELGETQYF
TRBD1	NA	TRBV2	TRBJ2-1	TGTGCCAGCAGTGGACCGCGTGGACAGGGGCATAACAATGAGCAGTTCTTC	CASSGPRGQGHNNEQFF
NA	NA	TRBV27	TRBJ1-1	TGTGCCAGCAGTCGCCCGGGACTTTGGGCTGAAGCTTTCTTT	CASSRPGLWAEAFF
NA	NA	TRBV5-1	TRBJ1-2	TGCGCCAGCAGCTTGGAAGGCGGGCTTGGCTATGGCTACACCTTC	CASSLEGGLGYGYTF
NA	NA	TRBV12-5	TRBJ2-7	TGTGCTAGTGGTTACGGGAGTTACGAGCAGTACTTC	CASGYGSYEQYF
NA	NA	TRBV10-1	TRBJ2-7	TGCGCCAGCAGTGAGTCTAGGGGCGAGCAGTACTTC	CASSESRGEQYF
NA	few	TRBV3-1/TRBV3-2	TRBJ2-7	TGTGCCAGCAGCCAAGGACAGGGAGGTGAGCAGTACTTC	CASSQGQGGEQYF
NA	NA	TRBV5-1	TRBJ2-2	TGCGCCAGCTCGAACAGGGACCCGAACACCGGGGAGCTGTTTTTT	CASSNRDPNTGELFF
NA	NA	TRBV14	TRBJ1-1	TGTGCCAGCGACTGGTGGGTGGAGGGCACTGAAGCTTTCTTT	CASDWWVEGTEAFF
TRBD2	NA	TRBV3-1/TRBV3-2	TRBJ2-3	TGTGCCAGCAGCCCTGATGGGACTAGCGGAATTGGAGGGCACACAGATACGCAGTATTTT	CASSPDGTSGIGGHTDTQYF
NA	NA	TRBV6-6	TRBJ2-1	TGTGCCAGCAGCCAAAGGACAGACAATGAGCAGTTCTTC	CASSQRTDNEQFF
NA	NA	TRBV6-5	TRBJ2-7	TGTGCCAGCAGTTATGAGTCAGCCACTACCTACGAGCAGTACTTC	CASSYESATTYEQYF
NA	NA	TRBV27	TRBJ1-5	TGTGCCAGCAGCTCTAAAACAGGTTATAGCAATCAGCCCCAGCATTTT	CASSSKTGYSNQPQHF
TRBD1	NA	TRBV7-9	TRBJ1-2	TGTGCCAGCAGCTCGGGCCCGGACAGGGGGACCTATGGCTACACCTTC	CASSSGPDRGTYGYTF
NA	NA	TRBV28	TRBJ1-2	TGTGCCAGCAGTCCCTCTAACTATGGCTACACCTTC	CASSPSNYGYTF
TRBD2	once	TRBV13	TRBJ2-1	TGTGCCAGCAGCTTAGGCGGGGGGGCACTAAATGAGCAGTTCTTC	CASSLGGGALNEQFF
NA	NA	TRBV19	TRBJ1-2	TGTGCCAGTCACGTAGGGGTAAATGGCTACACCTTC	CASHVGVNGYTF
TRBD2	NA	TRBV18	TRBJ2-2	TGTGCCAGCTCTACTCTCCGGGGGGCCGGGGAGCTGTTTTTT	CASSTLRGAGELFF
NA	NA	TRBV2	TRBJ1-2	TGTGCCAGCAGTGAGGGAGTCCTCGACTATGGCTACACCTTC	CASSEGVLDYGYTF
NA	NA	TRBV19	TRBJ1-2	TGTGCCAGTAGTATGTATATCACAGTAGAATTTGGCTACACCTTC	CASSMYITVEFGYTF
TRBD2	NA	TRBV30	TRBJ2-1	TGTGCCTGGAGTCCGCCCTTTAGCGGGGGGTCCTACAATGAGCAGTTCTTC	CAWSPPFSGGSYNEQFF
NA	NA	TRBV6-4	TRBJ2-1	TGTGCCAGCAGTCTGACAGACTACAATGAGCAGTTCTTC	CASSLTDYNEQFF
NA	NA	TRBV18	TRBJ1-2	TGTGCCAGCTCACCAAATCAGGGCGATGGCTACACCTTC	CASSPNQGDGYTF
NA	NA	TRBV29-1	TRBJ2-6	TGCAGCGTGAACCCAGGGGCCGGGGCCAACGTCCTGACTTTC	CSVNPGAGANVLTF